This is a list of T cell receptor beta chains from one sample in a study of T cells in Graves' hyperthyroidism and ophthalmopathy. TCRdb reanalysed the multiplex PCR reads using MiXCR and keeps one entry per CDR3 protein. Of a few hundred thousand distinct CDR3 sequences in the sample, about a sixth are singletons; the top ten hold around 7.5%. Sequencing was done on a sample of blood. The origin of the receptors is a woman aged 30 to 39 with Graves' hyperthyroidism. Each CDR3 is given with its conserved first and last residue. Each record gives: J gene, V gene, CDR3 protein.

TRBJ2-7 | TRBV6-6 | CASSYSVGASSYEQYF
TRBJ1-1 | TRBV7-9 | CASSLAGTGGLVTEAFF
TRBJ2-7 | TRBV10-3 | CAINNAGGVYEQYF
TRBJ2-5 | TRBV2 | CASALAGGKETQYF
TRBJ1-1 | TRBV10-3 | CAISLTLGAEAFF
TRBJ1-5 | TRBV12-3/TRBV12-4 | CASSAGSPSNQPQHF
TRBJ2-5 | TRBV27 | CASSSDHRDWEETQYF
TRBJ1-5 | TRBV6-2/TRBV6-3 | CASRQSGTGLYSNQPQHF
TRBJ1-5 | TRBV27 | CASSLRTLYSNQPQHF
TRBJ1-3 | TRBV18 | CASSVETRNTIYF
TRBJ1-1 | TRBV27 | CASSKDRVRPEAFF
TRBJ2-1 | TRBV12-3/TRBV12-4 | CASSPSTGGNEQFF
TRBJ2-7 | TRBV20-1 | CSAIRFVVGEQYF
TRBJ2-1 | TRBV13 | CASSLPTFNEQFF
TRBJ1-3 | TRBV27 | CASSSGGSGNTIYF
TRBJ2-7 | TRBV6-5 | CASSYSISGLAYEQYF
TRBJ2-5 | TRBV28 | CASSSPLMNSEGSETQYF
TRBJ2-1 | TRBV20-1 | CSASGQNNEQFF
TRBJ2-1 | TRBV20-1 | CSASLIANEQFF
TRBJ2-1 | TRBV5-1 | CASSRGASGRSYNEQFF
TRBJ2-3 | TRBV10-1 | CASSDFGGSTDTQYF
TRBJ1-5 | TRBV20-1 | CSAADRQGPGQPQHF
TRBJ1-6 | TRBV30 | CAWAGTENSPLHF
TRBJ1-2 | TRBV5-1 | CASNPTGGNYGYTF
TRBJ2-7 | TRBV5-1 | CASSASGGTYEQYF
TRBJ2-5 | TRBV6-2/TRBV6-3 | CASSGDNGLFEETQYF
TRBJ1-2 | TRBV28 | CASSSHPRNYGYTF
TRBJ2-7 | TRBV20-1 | CSGAKGGPSSYEQYF
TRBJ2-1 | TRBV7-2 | CASSLDNSQGEQFF
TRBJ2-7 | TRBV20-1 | CSASGGRSYEQYF
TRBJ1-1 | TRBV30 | CAWSVRAGGTEAFF
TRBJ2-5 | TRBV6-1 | CASSYPDREGQETQYF
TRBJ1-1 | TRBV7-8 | CASSFHRGGGTMNTEAFF
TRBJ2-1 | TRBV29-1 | CSVERGGRDRGQVEQFF
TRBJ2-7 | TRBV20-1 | CSAPRLAGGTYEQYF
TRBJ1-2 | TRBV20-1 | CSAIADVNYGYTF
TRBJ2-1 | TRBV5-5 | CASSFKGTNEQFF
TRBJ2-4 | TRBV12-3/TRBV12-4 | CASRPVGLNIQYF
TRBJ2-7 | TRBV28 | CASSSQGQRYKQYF
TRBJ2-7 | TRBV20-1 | CSAASGASGRAETFSPSNEQYF
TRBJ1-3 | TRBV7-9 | CASSLTASGNTIYF
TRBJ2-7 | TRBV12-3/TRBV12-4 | CASGLLAETYEQYF
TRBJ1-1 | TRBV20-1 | CSARVLLNTEAFF
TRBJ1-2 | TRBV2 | CASFFRGTYGYTF
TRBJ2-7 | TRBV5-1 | CASSLTGPSSYEQYF
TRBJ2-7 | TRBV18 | CASSPVRLAGAEQYF